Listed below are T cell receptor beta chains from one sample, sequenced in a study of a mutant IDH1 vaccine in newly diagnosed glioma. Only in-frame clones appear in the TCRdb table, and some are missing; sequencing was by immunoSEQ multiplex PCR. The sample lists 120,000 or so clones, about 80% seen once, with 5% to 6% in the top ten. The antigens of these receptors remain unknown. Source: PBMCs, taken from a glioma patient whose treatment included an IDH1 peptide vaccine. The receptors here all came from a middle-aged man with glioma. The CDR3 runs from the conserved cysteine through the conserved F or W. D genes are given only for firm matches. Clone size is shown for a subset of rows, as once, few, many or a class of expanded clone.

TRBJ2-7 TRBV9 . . CASSVGPVATYEQYF TGTGCCAGCAGCGTAGGCCCGGTTGCGACCTACGAGCAGTACTTC
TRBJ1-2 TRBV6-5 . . CASSYSVPGGDYGYTF TGTGCCAGCAGTTACTCGGTACCGGGGGGGGACTATGGCTACACCTTC
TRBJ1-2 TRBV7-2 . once CASSPLGRGWYYGYTF TGTGCCAGCAGTCCTCTCGGGCGGGGGTGGTACTATGGCTACACCTTC
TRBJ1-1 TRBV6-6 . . CASSAANTEAFF TGTGCCAGCAGTGCGGCTAACACTGAAGCTTTCTTT
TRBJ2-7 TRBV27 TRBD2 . CASSVGLAGSYEQYF TGTGCCAGCAGTGTGGGACTAGCGGGTTCCTACGAGCAGTACTTC
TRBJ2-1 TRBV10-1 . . CASSDTRGANNEQFF TGCGCCAGCAGCGATACCCGGGGGGCTAACAATGAGCAGTTCTTC
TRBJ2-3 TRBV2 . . CASSELVRTDTQYF TGTGCCAGCAGTGAACTGGTCAGAACAGATACGCAGTATTTT
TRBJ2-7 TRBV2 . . CASSEAHEQYF TGTGCCAGCAGTGAAGCCCACGAGCAGTACTTC
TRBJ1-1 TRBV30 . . CALWGGNTEAFF TGTGCCCTTTGGGGGGGGAACACTGAAGCTTTCTTT
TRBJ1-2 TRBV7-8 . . CASSLGGGFGYTF TGTGCCAGCAGCCTGGGGGGAGGGTTTGGCTACACCTTC
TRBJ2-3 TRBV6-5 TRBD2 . CASSPTSGGPDTQYF TGTGCCAGCAGTCCCACTAGCGGGGGACCAGATACGCAGTATTTT
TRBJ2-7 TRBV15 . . CATSRGSGTYEQYF TGTGCCACCAGCAGAGGAAGCGGAACCTACGAGCAGTACTTC
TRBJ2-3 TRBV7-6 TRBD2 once CASSLGLGGSQDTQYF TGTGCCAGCAGCTTAGGTCTGGGAGGGTCGCAAGATACGCAGTATTTT
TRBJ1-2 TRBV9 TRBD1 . CASSVWRQGLDYGYTF TGTGCCAGCAGCGTATGGAGACAGGGATTGGACTATGGCTACACCTTC
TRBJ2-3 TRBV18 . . CASSPPGTIKADTQYF TGTGCCAGCTCACCACCAGGGACGATCAAGGCAGATACGCAGTATTTT
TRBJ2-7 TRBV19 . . CASSIEGARGEQYF TGTGCCAGTAGTATAGAGGGGGCCCGCGGCGAGCAGTACTTC